The T cell receptor beta chain described here comes from a study of Graves' ophthalmopathy and Graves' hyperthyroidism. The V gene's germline CDR1 is SGHVS and CDR2 FQNEAQ. Trimming removed 1 base at V and 3 bases at J, with 16 bases between. This CDR3 comprises 16 residues. From RNA, the CDR3 regions of TCR beta chains were amplified and sequenced. First-round RT-PCR relied on HTBI primers, and a second-round multiplex PCR came next. TCRdb processed the multiplex PCR reads anew with MiXCR; each CDR3 protein has one entry. The sample consists of 260,000 or so distinct CDR3 sequences, around 50% of them appearing once.

This chain joins TRBV7-8 and TRBJ2-7; D uncertain. The specimen sequenced was peripheral blood. This sequence originates from an adult man with Graves' ophthalmopathy. CDR3 DNA: TGTGCCAGCAGCTTAGGTAGGACCGCCGATTACTACGAGCAGTACTTC. This codes for CASSLGRTADYYEQYF.